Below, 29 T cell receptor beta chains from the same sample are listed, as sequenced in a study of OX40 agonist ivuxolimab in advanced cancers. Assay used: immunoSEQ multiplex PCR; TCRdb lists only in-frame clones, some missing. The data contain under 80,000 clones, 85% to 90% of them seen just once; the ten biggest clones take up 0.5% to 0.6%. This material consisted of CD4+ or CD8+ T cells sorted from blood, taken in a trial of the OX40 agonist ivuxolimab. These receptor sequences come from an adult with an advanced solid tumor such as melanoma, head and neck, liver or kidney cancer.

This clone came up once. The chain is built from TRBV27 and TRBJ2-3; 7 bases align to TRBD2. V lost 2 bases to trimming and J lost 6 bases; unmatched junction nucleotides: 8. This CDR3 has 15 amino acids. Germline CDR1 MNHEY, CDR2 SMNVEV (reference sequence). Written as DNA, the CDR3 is TGTGCCAGCAGTTTACAGCGGGGACGGTGGGATACGCAGTATTTT. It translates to CASSLQRGRWDTQYF.

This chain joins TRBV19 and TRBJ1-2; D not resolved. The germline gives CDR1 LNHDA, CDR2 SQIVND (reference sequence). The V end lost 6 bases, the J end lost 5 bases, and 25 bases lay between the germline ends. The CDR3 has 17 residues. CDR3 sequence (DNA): TGTGCCAGTAGCCCAAATAAATTTGGACTGATTGGGTATGGCTACACCTTC. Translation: CASSPNKFGLIGYGYTF.

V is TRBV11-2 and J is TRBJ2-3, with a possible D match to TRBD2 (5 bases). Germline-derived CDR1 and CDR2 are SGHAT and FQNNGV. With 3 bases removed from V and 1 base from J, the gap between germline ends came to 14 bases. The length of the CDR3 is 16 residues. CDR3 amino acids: CASSLLGNGGTDTQYF. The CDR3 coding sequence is TGTGCCAGCAGCTTGCTCGGGAATGGTGGCACAGATACGCAGTATTTT.

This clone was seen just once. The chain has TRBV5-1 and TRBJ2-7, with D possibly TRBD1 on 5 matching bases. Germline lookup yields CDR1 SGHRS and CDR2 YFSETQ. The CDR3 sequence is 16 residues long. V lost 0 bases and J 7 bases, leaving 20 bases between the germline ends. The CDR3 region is CASSLAWTTSLREQYF. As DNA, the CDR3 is TGCGCCAGCAGCTTGGCCTGGACAACCTCCTTGAGAGAGCAGTACTTC.

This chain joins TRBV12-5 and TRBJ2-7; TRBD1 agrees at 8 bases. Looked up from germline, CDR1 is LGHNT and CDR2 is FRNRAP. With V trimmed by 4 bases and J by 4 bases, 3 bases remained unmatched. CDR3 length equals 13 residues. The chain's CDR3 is CASGSDRVYEQYF. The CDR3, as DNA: TGTGCTAGTGGTTCGGACAGGGTTTACGAGCAGTACTTC.

The DNA for the CDR3 is TGTGCCACCCCAGGCGTAGGGAAACACTATGGCTACACCTTC. Protein: CATPGVGKHYGYTF. The gene calls are TRBV28 and TRBJ1-2; D ambiguous. The germline V gene has CDR1 MDHEN and CDR2 SYDVKM. The CDR3 covers 14 residues. Trimming cost V 10 bases and J 3 bases, with 18 bases left between them.

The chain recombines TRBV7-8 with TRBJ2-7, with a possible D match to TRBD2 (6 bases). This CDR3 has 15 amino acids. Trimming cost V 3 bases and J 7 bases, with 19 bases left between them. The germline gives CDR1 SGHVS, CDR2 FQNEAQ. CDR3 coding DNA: TGTGCCAGCAGCTTCCGGGGGTCTGGATTGGGGGAGCAGTACTTC. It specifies CASSFRGSGLGEQYF.

The CDR3 sequence is CASSLAGLRGGNTIYF. CDR3 DNA: TGTGCCAGCAGCTTGGCGGGCCTAAGGGGTGGAAACACCATATATTTT. This chain connects TRBV5-6 to TRBJ1-3, with TRBD1 as a possible D gene (5 bases). The CDR3 extends over 16 amino acids. V was pared by 0 bases and J by 3 bases, with 13 bases between. Germline V gives CDR1 SGHDT, CDR2 YYEEEE.

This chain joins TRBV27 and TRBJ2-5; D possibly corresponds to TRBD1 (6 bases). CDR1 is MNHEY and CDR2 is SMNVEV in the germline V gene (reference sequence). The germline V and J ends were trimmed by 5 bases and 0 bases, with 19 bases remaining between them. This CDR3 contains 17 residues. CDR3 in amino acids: CASSPSRTATYQETQYF. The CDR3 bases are TGTGCCAGCAGTCCCTCTCGGACAGCCACGTACCAAGAGACCCAGTACTTC.

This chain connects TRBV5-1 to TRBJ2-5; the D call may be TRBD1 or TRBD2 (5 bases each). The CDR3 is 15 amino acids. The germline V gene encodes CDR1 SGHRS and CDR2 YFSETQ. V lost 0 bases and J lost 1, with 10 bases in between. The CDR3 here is CASSLAGRPQETQYF. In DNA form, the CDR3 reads TGCGCCAGCAGCTTGGCGGGGCGCCCCCAAGAGACCCAGTACTTC.

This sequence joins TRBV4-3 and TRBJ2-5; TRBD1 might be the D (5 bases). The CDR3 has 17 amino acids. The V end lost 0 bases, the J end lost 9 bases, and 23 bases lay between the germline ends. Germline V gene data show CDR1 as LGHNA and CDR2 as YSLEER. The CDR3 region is CASSQDPAYLTLGAQYF. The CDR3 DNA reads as TGCGCCAGCAGCCAAGATCCCGCGTACTTGACCTTAGGGGCCCAGTACTTC.

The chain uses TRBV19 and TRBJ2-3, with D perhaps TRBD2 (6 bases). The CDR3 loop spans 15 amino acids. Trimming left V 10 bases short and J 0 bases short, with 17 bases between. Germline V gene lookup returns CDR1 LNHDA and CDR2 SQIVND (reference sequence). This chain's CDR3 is CATKGRRGSTDTQYF. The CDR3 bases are TGTGCCACTAAAGGAAGGCGGGGAAGCACAGATACGCAGTATTTT.

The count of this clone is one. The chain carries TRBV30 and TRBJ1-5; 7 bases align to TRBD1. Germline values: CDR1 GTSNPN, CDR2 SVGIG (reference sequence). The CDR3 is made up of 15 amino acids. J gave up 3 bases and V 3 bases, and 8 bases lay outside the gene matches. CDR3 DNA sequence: TGTGCCTGGAGCCCACAGGGGTGGGTCAATCAGCCCCAGCATTTT. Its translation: CAWSPQGWVNQPQHF.

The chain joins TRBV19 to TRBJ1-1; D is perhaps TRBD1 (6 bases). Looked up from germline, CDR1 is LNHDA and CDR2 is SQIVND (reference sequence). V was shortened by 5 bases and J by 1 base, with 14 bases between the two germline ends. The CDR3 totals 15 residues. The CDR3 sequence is CASSPLQGGNTEAFF. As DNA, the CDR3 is TGTGCCAGTAGTCCGTTACAGGGCGGGAACACTGAAGCTTTCTTT.

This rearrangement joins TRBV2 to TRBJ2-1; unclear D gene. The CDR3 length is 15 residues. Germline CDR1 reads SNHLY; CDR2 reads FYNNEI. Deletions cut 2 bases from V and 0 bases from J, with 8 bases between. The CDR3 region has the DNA TGTGCCAGCAGTGAACTAGAGAGCTCCTACAATGAGCAGTTCTTC. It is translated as CASSELESSYNEQFF.

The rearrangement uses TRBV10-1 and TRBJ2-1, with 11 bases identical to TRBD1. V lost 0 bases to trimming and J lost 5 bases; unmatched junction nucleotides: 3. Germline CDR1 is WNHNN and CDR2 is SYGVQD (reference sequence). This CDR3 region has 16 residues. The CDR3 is CASSESPGQGDNEQFF. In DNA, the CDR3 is TGCGCCAGCAGTGAGTCGCCGGGACAGGGGGACAATGAGCAGTTCTTC.

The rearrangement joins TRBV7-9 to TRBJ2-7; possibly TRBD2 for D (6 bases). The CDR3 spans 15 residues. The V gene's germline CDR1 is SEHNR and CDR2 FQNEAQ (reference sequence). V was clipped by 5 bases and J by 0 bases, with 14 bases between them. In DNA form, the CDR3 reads TGTGCCAGCAGCGCCCTAGCCGGGGGCTCCTACGAGCAGTACTTC. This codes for CASSALAGGSYEQYF.

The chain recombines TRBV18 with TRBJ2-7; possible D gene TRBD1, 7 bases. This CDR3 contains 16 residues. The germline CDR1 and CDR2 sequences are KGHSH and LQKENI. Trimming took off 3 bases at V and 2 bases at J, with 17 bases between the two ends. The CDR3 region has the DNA TGTGCCAGCTCACCGCAGGGGGGACAAGAAGCCTACGAGCAGTACTTC. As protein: CASSPQGGQEAYEQYF.

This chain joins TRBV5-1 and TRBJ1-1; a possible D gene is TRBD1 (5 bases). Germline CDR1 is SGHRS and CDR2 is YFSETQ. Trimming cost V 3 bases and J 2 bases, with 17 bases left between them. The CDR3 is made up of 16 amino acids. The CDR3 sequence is CASSWERQTVNTEAFF. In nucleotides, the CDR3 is TGCGCCAGCAGCTGGGAACGACAGACCGTCAACACTGAAGCTTTCTTT.

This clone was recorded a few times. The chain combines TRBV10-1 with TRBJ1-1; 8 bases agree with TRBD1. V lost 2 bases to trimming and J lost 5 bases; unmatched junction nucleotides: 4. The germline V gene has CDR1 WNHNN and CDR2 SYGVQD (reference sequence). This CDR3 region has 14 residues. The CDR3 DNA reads TGCGCCAGCAGTGAGGGCCAGGGGGCTACTGAAGCTTTCTTT. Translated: CASSEGQGATEAFF.

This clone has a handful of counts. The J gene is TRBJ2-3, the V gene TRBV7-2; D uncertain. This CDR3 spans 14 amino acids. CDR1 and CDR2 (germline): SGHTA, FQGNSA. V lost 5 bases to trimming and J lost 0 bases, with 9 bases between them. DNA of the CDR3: TGTGCCAGCAGCACCCAACTTAGCACAGATACGCAGTATTTT. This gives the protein CASSTQLSTDTQYF.

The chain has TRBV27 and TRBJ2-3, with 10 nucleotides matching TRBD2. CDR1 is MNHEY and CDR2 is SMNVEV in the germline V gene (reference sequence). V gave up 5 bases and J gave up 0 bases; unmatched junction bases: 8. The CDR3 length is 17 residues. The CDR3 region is CASSRDYSGGSTDTQYF. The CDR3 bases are TGTGCCAGCAGTAGGGACTATAGCGGGGGGAGCACAGATACGCAGTATTTT.

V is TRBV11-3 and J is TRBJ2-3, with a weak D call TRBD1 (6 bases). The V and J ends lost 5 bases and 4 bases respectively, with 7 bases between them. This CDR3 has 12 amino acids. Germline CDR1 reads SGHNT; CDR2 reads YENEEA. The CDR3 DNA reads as TGTGCCAGCAGCAAGGGGGCAGATACGCAGTATTTT. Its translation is CASSKGADTQYF.

As DNA, the CDR3 is TGCGCCGAACCACAGGCAAAGAGACTGACCTTACATAGCAATCAGCCCCAGCATTTT. Protein sequence: CAEPQAKRLTLHSNQPQHF. The V and J genes are TRBV10-1 and TRBJ1-5; TRBD1 might be the D (5 bases). V lost 11 bases and J lost 0, with 29 bases in between. Germline CDR1 is WNHNN and CDR2 is SYGVQD (reference sequence). CDR3 size: 19 residues.

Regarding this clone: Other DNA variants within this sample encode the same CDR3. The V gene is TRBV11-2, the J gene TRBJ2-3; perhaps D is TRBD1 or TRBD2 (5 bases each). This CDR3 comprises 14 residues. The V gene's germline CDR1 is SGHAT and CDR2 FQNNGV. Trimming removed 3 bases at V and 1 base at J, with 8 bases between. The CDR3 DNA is TGTGCCAGCAGCTTGGGACGGGGCACAGATACGCAGTATTTT. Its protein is CASSLGRGTDTQYF.

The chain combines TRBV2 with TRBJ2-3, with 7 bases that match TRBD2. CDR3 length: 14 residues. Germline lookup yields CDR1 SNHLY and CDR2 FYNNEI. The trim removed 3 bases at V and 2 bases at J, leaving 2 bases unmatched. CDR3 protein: CASSDAGVTDTQYF. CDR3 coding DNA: TGTGCCAGCAGTGATGCGGGAGTCACAGATACGCAGTATTTT.

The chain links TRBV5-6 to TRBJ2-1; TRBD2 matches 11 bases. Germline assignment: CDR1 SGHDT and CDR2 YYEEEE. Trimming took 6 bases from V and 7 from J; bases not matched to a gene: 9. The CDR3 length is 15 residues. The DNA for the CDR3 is TGTGCCAGCAAAAATAGCGGGGGGGCCGGAAATGAGCAGTTCTTC. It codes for CASKNSGGAGNEQFF. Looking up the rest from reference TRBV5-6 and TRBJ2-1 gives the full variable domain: DAGVTQSPTHLIKTRGQQVTLRCSPKSGHDTVSWYQQALGQGPQFIFQYYEEEERQRGNFPDRFSGHQFPNYSSELNVNALLLGDSALYLCASKNSGGAGNEQFFGPGTRLTVL.

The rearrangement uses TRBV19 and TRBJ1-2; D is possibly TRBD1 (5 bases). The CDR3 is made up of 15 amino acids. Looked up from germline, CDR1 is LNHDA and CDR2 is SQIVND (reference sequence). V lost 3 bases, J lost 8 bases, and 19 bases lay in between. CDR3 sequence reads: CASSIGQGTKGGYTF. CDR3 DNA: TGTGCCAGTAGTATCGGGCAGGGAACGAAGGGAGGCTACACCTTC.

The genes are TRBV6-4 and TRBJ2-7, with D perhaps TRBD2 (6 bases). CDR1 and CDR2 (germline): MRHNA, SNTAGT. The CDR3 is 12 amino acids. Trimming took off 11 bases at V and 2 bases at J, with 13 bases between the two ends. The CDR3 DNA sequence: TGTGCCGGGAGGACAAATACCTACGAGCAGTACTTC. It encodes CAGRTNTYEQYF.